This T cell receptor (beta chain) was profiled in a study of CD8 T cells in ankylosing spondylitis. One entry per CDR3 protein, called by TCRdb with MiXCR from the 5' RACE reads. The table records 380,000 or so distinct CDR3 sequences, 20% to 25% of them present only once. This CDR3 spans 12 amino acids. Looked up from germline, CDR1 is SGDLS and CDR2 is YYNGEE. V lost 3 bases and J lost 11; bases outside the gene matches: 8. Sequencing was carried out using blood, either unsorted or a sorted T cell fraction (not recorded which). The receptor's source is a male donor with ankylosing spondylitis or in good health (not recorded which). This chain links TRBV9 with TRBJ2-7; 7 bases align to TRBD2. CDR3 amino acids: CASSGGGKEKYF. DNA of the CDR3: TGTGCCAGCAGCGGGGGAGGGAAAGAGAAGTACTTC.